The 32 T cell receptor beta chains presented below share a single source sample, sequenced in a study of blood T cell repertoires in COVID-19. The assay was immunoSEQ multiplex PCR, and TCRdb's table has in-frame clones only and misses some. The sample records approximately 73,000 clones, approximately 77% being singletons. The sample comprised peripheral blood. These receptors were collected from a woman between 65 and 79 years old with acute or convalescent COVID-19.

This clone appeared a few times. This rearrangement joins TRBV5-1 to TRBJ2-2; 14 bases line up with TRBD2. J was trimmed by 4 bases and V by 5 bases; bases with no gene match: 10. This CDR3 has 18 amino acids. The germline V gene has CDR1 SGHRS and CDR2 YFSETQ. Here the CDR3 DNA reads TGCGCCAGCAGTTATCCGGGACTAGCGGGAGCGGCCACCGGGGAGCTGTTTTTT. As protein: CASSYPGLAGAATGELFF.

This clone appeared once. The V gene is TRBV6-5, the J gene TRBJ2-1, with TRBD1 matching over 7 bases. V shed 0 bases, J shed 5 bases, and the junction held 7 bases outside the gene matches. Germline CDR1 MNHEY, CDR2 SVGAGI. The CDR3 is 16 amino acids. CDR3 DNA sequence: TGTGCCAGCAGTTACTCTCCGGGACAGCTGAACAATGAGCAGTTCTTC. It specifies CASSYSPGQLNNEQFF.

V is TRBV6-5 and J is TRBJ2-2, with 8 nucleotides matching TRBD1. V dropped 8 bases and J dropped 5; count of bases not matched to a gene: 7. This CDR3 has 14 amino acids. CDR1 and CDR2 (germline): MNHEY, SVGAGI. CDR3 region: CASHDRGWTGELFF. The CDR3 nucleotides read TGTGCCAGCCACGACAGGGGATGGACCGGGGAGCTGTTTTTT.

The rearrangement uses TRBV7-2 and TRBJ2-7; TRBD1 matches 7 bases. The length of the CDR3 is 15 residues. Germline lookup yields CDR1 SGHTA and CDR2 FQGNSA. V shed 2 bases and J 3 bases; nucleotides not matched to a gene: 7. For the CDR3, the DNA is TGTGCCAGCAGCTTAACCGGGACAGTAGACTACGAGCAGTACTTC. Amino acids: CASSLTGTVDYEQYF.

CDR3 residues: CASRRSGISNQPQHF. The DNA of the CDR3 is TGTGCCAGCAGACGCTCAGGGATCAGCAATCAGCCCCAGCATTTT. This rearrangement joins TRBV28 to TRBJ1-5; TRBD1 might be the D (5 bases). The germline V gene encodes CDR1 MDHEN and CDR2 SYDVKM. The CDR3 loop spans 15 amino acids. V was pared by 6 bases and J by 1 base, with 13 bases between.

This clone was observed a few times. V usage is TRBV2 and J usage is TRBJ1-1; a weak D match, TRBD1 (5 bases). The CDR3 extends over 15 amino acids. From germline, CDR1 is SNHLY and CDR2 FYNNEI. Trimming removed 6 bases from V and 0 bases from J, with 14 bases in between. The CDR3 bases are TGTGCCAGCAGCCTCCTACAGGTGATGAACACTGAAGCTTTCTTT. This gives the protein CASSLLQVMNTEAFF.

This chain joins TRBV7-2 and TRBJ2-1; 7 nucleotides line up with TRBD1. The CDR3 sequence is 11 residues long. V trimming: 6 bases; J trimming: 8 bases; junction bases outside the gene matches: 1. The germline V gene has CDR1 SGHTA and CDR2 FQGNSA. Written as DNA, the CDR3 is TGTGCCAGCAGAGGGGGCTATGAGCAGTTCTTC. This encodes CASRGGYEQFF.

The chain combines TRBV7-2 with TRBJ1-2; D is ambiguous. Germline CDR1 and CDR2: SGHTA and FQGNSA. V was clipped by 5 bases and J by 4 bases, with 20 bases between them. CDR3 length equals 16 residues. In DNA, the CDR3 is TGTGCCAGCAGCGGGCCCAGTCGCGGGGAGGCCTATGGCTACACCTTC. It is translated as CASSGPSRGEAYGYTF. The variable domain in full, completed from reference TRBV7-2 and TRBJ1-2, reads GAGVSQSPSNKVTEKGKDVELRCDPISGHTALYWYRQSLGQGLEFLIYFQGNSAPDKSGLPSDRFSAERTGGSVSTLTIQRTQQEDSAVYLCASSGPSRGEAYGYTFGSGTRLTVV.

The chain combines TRBV27 with TRBJ2-1, with 10 bases lining up with TRBD2. CDR1 is MNHEY and CDR2 is SMNVEV in the germline V gene (reference sequence). The CDR3 has 16 amino acids. J gave up 7 bases and V 6 bases, and 12 bases lay outside the gene matches. This CDR3 reads CASSLRLASGSNEQFF. CDR3 sequence (DNA): TGTGCCAGCAGCCTGAGATTGGCTAGCGGGAGTAATGAGCAGTTCTTC.

This chain links TRBV7-2 with TRBJ2-7; 12 bases are shared with TRBD1. Germline V lookup: CDR1 SGHTA, CDR2 FQGNSA. V lost 3 bases to trimming and J lost 4 bases; unmatched junction nucleotides: 7. CDR3 length equals 16 residues. CDR3 region: CASSFSGTGGGYEQYF. CDR3 nucleotides: TGTGCCAGCAGCTTCTCCGGGACAGGGGGCGGATACGAGCAGTACTTC.

The chain employs TRBV11-2 and TRBJ2-7; D is possibly TRBD2 (5 bases). CDR1 and CDR2 (germline): SGHAT, FQNNGV. The ends were cut back, 3 bases at V and 0 bases at J, with 9 bases in the middle. This CDR3 has 14 amino acids. In DNA, the CDR3 is TGTGCCAGCAGCTTTAGCGTGAACTCCTACGAGCAGTACTTC. This encodes CASSFSVNSYEQYF.

This chain links TRBV7-6 with TRBJ2-1, with 8 nucleotides matching TRBD2. V was pared by 2 bases and J by 6 bases, with 6 bases of the junction left unmatched. The CDR3 spans 15 residues. Germline V lookup: CDR1 SGHVS, CDR2 FNYEAQ. The CDR3 DNA follows: TGTGCCAGCAGCTTACTGCGGGGGGCTGGCAATGAGCAGTTCTTC. This gives the protein CASSLLRGAGNEQFF. Combining the CDR3 with reference TRBV7-6 and TRBJ2-1 gives the whole variable domain GAGVSQSPRYKVTKRGQDVALRCDPISGHVSLYWYRQALGQGPEFLTYFNYEAQQDKSGLPNDRFSAERPEGSISTLTIQRTEQRDSAMYRCASSLLRGAGNEQFFGPGTRLTVL.

This chain links TRBV19 with TRBJ1-2, with a tentative D call TRBD1 (6 bases). With 7 bases removed from V and 4 bases from J, the gap between germline ends came to 19 bases. CDR1 and CDR2 (germline): LNHDA, SQIVND (reference sequence). CDR3 size: 15 residues. The CDR3 nucleotides read TGTGCCAGTAAGCAGGACAGAGATGACGCCTATGGCTACACCTTC. This encodes CASKQDRDDAYGYTF. The full variable domain, its missing parts supplied by reference TRBV19 and TRBJ1-2, is DGGITQSPKYLFRKEGQNVTLSCEQNLNHDAMYWYRQDPGQGLRLIYYSQIVNDFQKGDIAEGYSVSREKKESFPLTVTSAQKNPTAFYLCASKQDRDDAYGYTFGSGTRLTVV.

The chain is built from TRBV18 and TRBJ1-4; TRBD1 might be the D (5 bases). The V end was cut by 1 base, the J end by 2 bases, with 11 bases between. Germline values: CDR1 KGHSH, CDR2 LQKENI. This CDR3 has 16 amino acids. CDR3 coding DNA: TGTGCCAGCTCACCACAGGCGGCAGGGACTAATGAAAAACTGTTTTTT. It encodes CASSPQAAGTNEKLFF.

This sequence joins TRBV28 and TRBJ1-2; TRBD1 aligns across 8 bases. CDR1 MDHEN and CDR2 SYDVKM come from the germline V gene. This CDR3 has 15 amino acids. V trimming: 5 bases; J trimming: 4 bases; junction bases outside the gene matches: 9. CDR3 region: CASSPSDRVAYGYTF. The DNA of the CDR3 is TGTGCCAGCAGTCCCTCGGACAGGGTGGCCTATGGCTACACCTTC.

V gene TRBV2 combines with J gene TRBJ2-7, with D possibly matching TRBD2 (6 bases). V was cut by 3 bases and J by 2 bases, with 14 bases left in between. The germline gives CDR1 SNHLY, CDR2 FYNNEI. The CDR3 runs to 15 residues. The CDR3 loop reads CASSEVGGYAYEQYF. The CDR3 bases are TGTGCCAGCAGTGAGGTGGGGGGTTACGCCTACGAGCAGTACTTC.

The gene calls are TRBV5-1 and TRBJ2-3, with TRBD2 matching over 9 bases. CDR1 is SGHRS, CDR2 YFSETQ, per germline. The CDR3 consists of 15 residues. The trim removed 4 bases at V and 1 base at J, leaving 4 bases unmatched. CDR3 residues: CASSPRTSGTDTQYF. CDR3 nucleotides: TGCGCCAGCAGCCCCCGGACTAGCGGCACAGATACGCAGTATTTT.

The V call is TRBV30, the J call TRBJ1-2, with 7 bases aligning to TRBD1. Germline lookup yields CDR1 GTSNPN and CDR2 SVGIG (reference sequence). This CDR3 spans 14 amino acids. J was trimmed by 8 bases and V by 2 bases; bases with no gene match: 11. CDR3 nucleotide sequence: TGTGCCTGGAGTAGGGGGCAGGCGCCCTTAGGCTACACCTTC. Its protein is CAWSRGQAPLGYTF.

This CDR3 is CASSRQGANTEAFF. The CDR3 bases are TGTGCCAGCAGCCGACAGGGGGCGAACACTGAAGCTTTCTTT. The rearrangement joins TRBV9 to TRBJ1-1; 10 positions agree with TRBD1. The CDR3 has 14 residues. Germline CDR1 SGDLS, CDR2 YYNGEE. The ends lost 4 bases at V and 1 base at J; junction bases unmatched: 1.

CDR3 sequence: CASSYLVFGGPQNYEQYF. As DNA, the CDR3 is TGTGCCAGCAGTTACTTGGTTTTTGGGGGCCCTCAAAACTACGAGCAGTACTTC. The chain uses TRBV6-7 and TRBJ2-7; possible D gene TRBD1, 6 bases. TRBV6-7 is given ORF status, its function remaining uncertain. There are 18 residues in the CDR3. Trimming cost V 1 base and J 3 bases, with 22 bases left between them.

This clone occurred a few times. The gene calls are TRBV29-1 and TRBJ2-1, with 13 bases fitting TRBD2. Trimming took 4 bases from V and 0 from J; bases not matched to a gene: 9. Per the germline V gene, CDR1 is SQVTM and CDR2 is ANQGSEA. The CDR3 is 18 amino acids. This CDR3 reads CSVGLTSGGVGSYNEQFF. CDR3 in DNA: TGCAGCGTTGGTCTTACTAGCGGGGGGGTAGGCTCCTACAATGAGCAGTTCTTC.

The V call is TRBV7-6, the J call TRBJ2-1, with 7 bases lining up with TRBD2. The V gene's germline CDR1 is SGHVS and CDR2 FNYEAQ. V gave up 5 bases and J gave up 0 bases; unmatched junction bases: 4. The CDR3 has 15 residues. CDR3 DNA sequence: TGTGCCAGCAGCCGGGGGGAACCCTCCTACAATGAGCAGTTCTTC. Translating gives CASSRGEPSYNEQFF.

This clone has a count of ten or more. CDR3 loop: CASSLGWATEAFF. The CDR3 nucleotides read TGTGCCAGCAGCCTTGGGTGGGCCACTGAAGCTTTCTTT. The chain combines TRBV7-9 with TRBJ1-1; D call uncertain. The CDR3 loop spans 13 amino acids. Looked up from germline, CDR1 is SEHNR and CDR2 is FQNEAQ (reference sequence). With 5 bases removed from V and 4 bases from J, the gap between germline ends came to 11 bases.

The CDR3 is CSAGGQESLETQYF. In DNA form, the CDR3 reads TGCAGCGCCGGGGGACAGGAGAGCTTGGAGACCCAGTACTTC. J is TRBJ2-5 and V is TRBV29-1, with 8 bases fitting TRBD1. Unmatched junction bases numbered 12, after V lost 7 bases and J lost 5 bases. CDR1 and CDR2 (germline): SQVTM, ANQGSEA. This CDR3 is 14 amino acids long. The full variable domain, with the rest looked up from reference TRBV29-1 and TRBJ2-5, is SAVISQKPSRDICQRGTSLTIQCQVDSQVTMMFWYRQQPGQSLTLIATANQGSEATYESGFVIDKFPISRPNLTFSTLTVSNMSPEDSSIYLCSAGGQESLETQYFGPGTRLLVL.

V and J are TRBV19 and TRBJ1-2; TRBD1 might be the D (6 bases). Trimming took off 7 bases at V and 3 bases at J, with 18 bases between the two ends. There are 15 residues in the CDR3. Germline V gene lookup returns CDR1 LNHDA and CDR2 SQIVND (reference sequence). CDR3 in DNA: TGTGCCAGTAAAGGTTGGGGGCATTTGGACTATGGCTACACCTTC. This codes for CASKGWGHLDYGYTF.

This chain connects TRBV29-1 to TRBJ2-5, with TRBD1 matching 9 bases. CDR1 SQVTM and CDR2 ANQGSEA come from the germline V gene. CDR3 size: 16 residues. V shed 3 bases, J shed 5 bases, and the junction held 13 bases outside the gene matches. In DNA form, the CDR3 reads TGCAGCGTTGAGAGTTCGGGACAGGGAGCTCTGGAGACCCAGTACTTC. Its translation: CSVESSGQGALETQYF.

J is TRBJ2-7 and V is TRBV7-9, with a tentative D call TRBD1 (6 bases). Germline assignment: CDR1 SEHNR and CDR2 FQNEAQ (reference sequence). CDR3 length: 15 amino acids. V was cut by 0 bases and J by 0 bases, with 9 bases left in between. Here the CDR3 reads CASSLAETGSYEQYF. As DNA, the CDR3 is TGTGCCAGCAGCTTAGCCGAGACAGGCTCCTACGAGCAGTACTTC.

This clone was detected only once. V and J are TRBV28 and TRBJ2-5; D might be TRBD1 (6 bases). V lost 2 bases to trimming and J lost 5 bases, with 12 bases between them. From germline, CDR1 is MDHEN and CDR2 SYDVKM. The CDR3 is 14 residues long. The CDR3 reads CASSLQGLMETQYF. The CDR3 DNA reads as TGTGCCAGCAGTTTACAGGGGCTGATGGAGACCCAGTACTTC.

The chain has TRBV7-6 and TRBJ2-1; no firm D call. Germline-derived CDR1 and CDR2 are SGHVS and FNYEAQ. V lost 3 bases to trimming and J lost 6 bases, with 15 bases between them. The CDR3 is 15 amino acids. The DNA for the CDR3 is TGTGCCAGCAGCTTGGAGCCGGCGAGCACCAATGAGCAGTTCTTC. As protein: CASSLEPASTNEQFF.

In this sample, this clone turned up a few times. This chain uses TRBV3-1 (or the pseudogene TRBV3-2) with TRBJ1-3; 8 positions match TRBD1. V shed 8 bases, J shed 0 bases, and the junction held 6 bases outside the gene matches. Germline CDR1 is LGHDT and CDR2 is YNNKEL (reference sequence). There are 15 residues in the CDR3. Here the CDR3 reads CASGGQASSGNTIYF. CDR3 nucleotides: TGTGCCAGCGGGGGACAGGCGAGCTCTGGAAACACCATATATTTT.

This clone was seen only a few times. This chain links TRBV15 with TRBJ1-5, with 8 nucleotides matching TRBD1. The junction had 4 bases not matched to a gene; V was cut back by 5 bases and J by 4 bases. Per the germline V gene, CDR1 is LNHNV and CDR2 is YYDKDF (reference sequence). This CDR3 contains 14 residues. This chain's CDR3 is CATSWDRKNQPQHF. CDR3 coding DNA: TGTGCCACCAGCTGGGACAGGAAAAATCAGCCCCAGCATTTT.

The V and J genes are TRBV11-1 and TRBJ2-3, with D possibly being TRBD2 (6 bases). Germline assignment: CDR1 SGHAT and CDR2 FQDESV (reference sequence). This CDR3 comprises 15 residues. V lost 5 bases to trimming and J lost 3 bases, with 15 bases between them. CDR3 DNA sequence: TGTGCCAGCAGCGCGGGATGGGGTTCTACAGATACGCAGTATTTT. Its translation is CASSAGWGSTDTQYF.